This T cell receptor beta chain was recorded in a study of CD49a tissue-resident CD8 T cells in human skin (dated by TCRdb to between 2016 and 2019). Study-wide context: Subsets of tissue-resident memory CD8+ T cells in human skin, defined by their expression of CD49a, CD69 and CD103, were what the study examined.

Library prep was done by the immunoSEQ multiplex PCR assay. In the authors' own workflow: Across the sorted blood, dermal and epidermal CD8+ T cell populations, TCR V beta family usage frequencies were compared. The table was pulled from immuneACCESS by TCRdb, which kept in-frame rearrangements only. Such tables lose some clones; where checked, under half of the loss comes from unresolved V genes, and the rest has no known cause. Clone size and the V and J calls come from that table; the DNA yielded D and trimming. This sample has about 1,500 clones in its table, and less than 80% of those were observed once. The top ten hold 25% to 40% of the sample. The CDR3, from cysteine to phenylalanine, totals 19 residues. The retained sequence is limited to the CDR3, 57 bases, with the frame set at the first base. The germline V gene (reference sequence) yields SEHNR for CDR1 and FQNEAQ for CDR2. Cut back by 5 bases and 0 bases, the V and J ends lie 20 bases apart.

For four or five healthy donors, CD8+ T cells were sorted from blood, dermis and epidermis, and the TCR beta CDR3 regions of these cells were analysed. Both blood and skin samples were provided by each TCR-sequenced donor, and all TCR-sequenced donors were healthy individuals. Sorting was used to isolate CD8+ T cell populations ahead of TCR beta sequencing. As regards this clone: Its specific antigen is unknown. No qualities accompany the bases; no much larger clone lies one base away.

Specimen: CLA- CD8+ effector memory T cells sorted from blood. This TCR came from a human donor in good health. The chain couples TRBV7-9 to TRBJ2-6; the D gene is perhaps TRBD1, on 6 matching bases. Here the CDR3 is given as CASSQKVQGRPSGANVLTF. The nucleotide sequence reads as follows: TGTGCCAGCAGCCAAAAGGTACAGGGCCGCCCCTCTGGGGCCAACGTCCTGACTTTC. The full variable domain, completed from the reference TRBV7-9 and TRBJ2-6 proteins outside the CDR3, reads DTGVSQNPRHKITKRGQNVTFRCDPISEHNRLYWYRQTLGQGPEFLTYFQNEAQLEKSRLLSDRFSAERPKGSFSTLEIQRTEQGDSAMYLCASSQKVQGRPSGANVLTFGAGSRLTVL.